A selection of T cell receptor beta chains follows, all from one sample in a study of blood T cell repertoires in COVID-19. TCRdb's table, derived via immunoSEQ multiplex PCR, lists solely in-frame clones and lacks some. Among 85,000 to 120,000 clones listed, 84% were seen once. The specimen was peripheral blood. The origin of the receptors is a man in his forties with active or convalescent COVID-19. CDR3s include the opening cysteine and the closing phenylalanine or tryptophan. A D gene is named only where the DNA matches it firmly.

TRBV11-3	TRBJ2-2	-	CASSLLGFTGELFF
TRBV5-1	TRBJ1-1	TRBD1	CASKIPLTGDTEAFF
TRBV3-1/TRBV3-2	TRBJ2-7	TRBD2	CASSQDPRLAGAYEQYF
TRBV3-1/TRBV3-2	TRBJ1-1	TRBD1	CASSQTGVVTEAFF
TRBV9	TRBJ2-1	-	CASNQGAYNEQFF
TRBV18	TRBJ2-3	-	CASSPRNAGGSPDTQYF
TRBV2	TRBJ1-6	-	CASRAGEGSGSPLHF
TRBV19	TRBJ2-6	TRBD2	CASLPRGGASLSGANVLTF
TRBV11-2	TRBJ1-4	TRBD1	CASSLGTGRGEKLFF
TRBV5-4	TRBJ2-1	-	CASSLALQNEQFF
TRBV10-1	TRBJ2-1	-	CASSPKGDEQFF
TRBV10-3	TRBJ2-5	-	CAISESIGTGTSQETQYF
TRBV5-1	TRBJ2-7	-	CASSLTGAYEQYF
TRBV27	TRBJ2-5	TRBD1	CASSLRGRETQYF
TRBV5-1	TRBJ2-1	-	CASSLALGGEQFF
TRBV6-2/TRBV6-3	TRBJ1-5	-	CASSSGEPQHF
TRBV3-1/TRBV3-2	TRBJ2-1	TRBD2	CASSPSGGLYNEQFF
TRBV12-3/TRBV12-4	TRBJ2-5	-	CASTHRPGETQYF
TRBV6-1	TRBJ1-1	-	CASSEGGHGRTEAFF
TRBV5-5	TRBJ1-4	-	CASSLAELVTNEKLFF